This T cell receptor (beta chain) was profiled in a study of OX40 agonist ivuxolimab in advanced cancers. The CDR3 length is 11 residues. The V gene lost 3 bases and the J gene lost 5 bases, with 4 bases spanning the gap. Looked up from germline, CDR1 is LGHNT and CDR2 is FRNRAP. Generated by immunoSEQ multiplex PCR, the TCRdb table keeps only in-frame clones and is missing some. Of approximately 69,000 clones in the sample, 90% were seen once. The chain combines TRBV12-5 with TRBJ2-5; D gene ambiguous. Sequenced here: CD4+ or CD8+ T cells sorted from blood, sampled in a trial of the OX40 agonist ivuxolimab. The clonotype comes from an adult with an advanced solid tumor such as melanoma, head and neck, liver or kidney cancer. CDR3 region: CASGFAETQYF. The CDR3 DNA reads TGTGCTAGTGGTTTCGCGGAGACCCAGTACTTC.